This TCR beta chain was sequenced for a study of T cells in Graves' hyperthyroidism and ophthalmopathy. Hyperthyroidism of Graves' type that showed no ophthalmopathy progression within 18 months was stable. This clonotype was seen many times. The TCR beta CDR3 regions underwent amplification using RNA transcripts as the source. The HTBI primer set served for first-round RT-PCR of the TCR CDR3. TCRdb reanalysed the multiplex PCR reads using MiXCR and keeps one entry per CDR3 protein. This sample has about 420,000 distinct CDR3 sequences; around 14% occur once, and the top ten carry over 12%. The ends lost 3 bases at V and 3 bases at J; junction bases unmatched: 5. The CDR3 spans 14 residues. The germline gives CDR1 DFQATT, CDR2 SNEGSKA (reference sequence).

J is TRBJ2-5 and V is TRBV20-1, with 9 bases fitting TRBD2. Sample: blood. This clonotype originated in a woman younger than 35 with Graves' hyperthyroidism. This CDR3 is CSASFIAGEETQYF. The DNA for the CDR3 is TGCAGTGCTAGTTTTATAGCGGGAGAAGAGACCCAGTACTTC.